This TCR beta chain was documented in a study of identical twins. V was shortened by 4 bases and J by 4 bases, with 18 bases between the two germline ends. The CDR3 contains 16 residues. The germline V gene has CDR1 SGHNT and CDR2 YYREEE (reference sequence). TCRdb processed the 5' RACE reads anew with MiXCR; each CDR3 protein has one entry. The sample holds around 490,000 distinct CDR3 sequences, about a fifth seen once. This sample also belongs to another study, concerning yellow fever vaccine responses in identical twins.

The specimen was CD4+ T cells sorted from blood. The sequence was obtained from a woman aged 18 to 35 in good health. The chain carries TRBV5-4 and TRBJ2-1, with D possibly matching TRBD2 (6 bases). CDR3 DNA: TGTGCCAGCAGCACACATGGCCTAGCGATGTACAATGAGCAGTTCTTC. Translated, it gives CASSTHGLAMYNEQFF.